Listed below are T cell receptor beta chains from one sample, sequenced in a study of blood T cell repertoires in COVID-19. TCRdb keeps only in-frame clones here, not all; method: immunoSEQ multiplex PCR. The sample records about 240,000 clones, almost 85% being singletons. The sample was peripheral blood. The receptors stem from a man aged 45-65 years with COVID-19, enrolled during active disease. Both conserved end residues are part of each CDR3. A D gene is named only where the DNA matches it firmly. Clone size is given for some rows only: seen once, a few or many times, or a class if the clone is expanded.

v_gene: TRBV5-1
abundance: -
j_gene: TRBJ1-4
d_gene: -
CDR3nt: TGCGCCAGCAGCTTGCTCGGGGGGTCTAATGAAAAACTGTTTTTT
CDR3aa: CASSLLGGSNEKLFF

v_gene: TRBV5-4
abundance: -
j_gene: TRBJ2-1
d_gene: TRBD2
CDR3nt: TGTGCCAGCAGCCCCCGGGGGGGGCGGGATGAGCAGTTCTTC
CDR3aa: CASSPRGGRDEQFF

v_gene: TRBV28
abundance: -
j_gene: TRBJ1-1
d_gene: -
CDR3nt: TGTGCCAGCCGATCCGGGGACACGGTAGCTGAAGCTTTCTTT
CDR3aa: CASRSGDTVAEAFF

v_gene: TRBV29-1
abundance: -
j_gene: TRBJ2-5
d_gene: -
CDR3nt: TGCAGCGTTGACGGATTCCAGGGGCAGAAACAAGAGACCCAGTACTTC
CDR3aa: CSVDGFQGQKQETQYF

v_gene: TRBV30
abundance: once
j_gene: TRBJ2-1
d_gene: TRBD1
CDR3nt: TGTGCCTGGAGTGGGGCAGGGGGCCTGGGCAGCAATGAGCAGTTCTTC
CDR3aa: CAWSGAGGLGSNEQFF

v_gene: TRBV28
abundance: -
j_gene: TRBJ2-7
d_gene: -
CDR3nt: TGTGCCAGCAGTTTAGGCCAGGGGCCCATCTACGAGCAGTACTTC
CDR3aa: CASSLGQGPIYEQYF

v_gene: TRBV6-5
abundance: few
j_gene: TRBJ1-4
d_gene: -
CDR3nt: TGTGCCAGCAGTTTCTCACGTTGGGCAGGAGAAAAACTGTTTTTT
CDR3aa: CASSFSRWAGEKLFF

v_gene: TRBV27
abundance: -
j_gene: TRBJ1-2
d_gene: TRBD1
CDR3nt: TGTGCCAGCAGTGGGGACAGGGTCGTTGGTGGCTACACCTTC
CDR3aa: CASSGDRVVGGYTF

v_gene: TRBV5-1
abundance: -
j_gene: TRBJ2-1
d_gene: -
CDR3nt: TGCGCCAGCAGCTCGGACAGAACCTCCTACAATGAGCAGTTCTTC
CDR3aa: CASSSDRTSYNEQFF

v_gene: TRBV18
abundance: -
j_gene: TRBJ1-6
d_gene: -
CDR3nt: TGTGCCAGCTCACCACTGCCCGGTCTAGATAATTCACCCCTCCACTTT
CDR3aa: CASSPLPGLDNSPLHF

v_gene: TRBV7-8
abundance: few
j_gene: TRBJ2-7
d_gene: -
CDR3nt: TGTGCCAGCAGCCCCAGTTACGAGCAGTACTTC
CDR3aa: CASSPSYEQYF

v_gene: TRBV2
abundance: -
j_gene: TRBJ2-6
d_gene: TRBD1
CDR3nt: TGTGCCAGCAGATTCGACAGGGATGGGGCCAACGTCCTGACTTTC
CDR3aa: CASRFDRDGANVLTF

v_gene: TRBV7-9
abundance: once
j_gene: TRBJ2-3
d_gene: TRBD1
CDR3nt: TGTGCCAGCAACCGACAGGGGGCAGATACGCAGTATTTT
CDR3aa: CASNRQGADTQYF

v_gene: TRBV29-1
abundance: -
j_gene: TRBJ1-5
d_gene: -
CDR3nt: TGCAGCGTTGTGCTAGGCGTCAATCAGCCCCAGCATTTT
CDR3aa: CSVVLGVNQPQHF

v_gene: TRBV5-6
abundance: -
j_gene: TRBJ1-2
d_gene: -
CDR3nt: TGTGCCAGCAGCTTACCCAATGCGGGACCCAGGCGGTATGGCTACACCTTC
CDR3aa: CASSLPNAGPRRYGYTF

v_gene: TRBV4-2
abundance: -
j_gene: TRBJ2-7
d_gene: -
CDR3nt: TGTGCCAGCAGCCAAGTATGGGGCAGACAGGCCTACGAGCAGTACTTC
CDR3aa: CASSQVWGRQAYEQYF

v_gene: TRBV7-9
abundance: -
j_gene: TRBJ1-6
d_gene: -
CDR3nt: TGTGCCAGCAGCGCCGACGGCCCGGGTCCCTATAATTCACCCCTCCACTTT
CDR3aa: CASSADGPGPYNSPLHF

v_gene: TRBV9
abundance: -
j_gene: TRBJ2-3
d_gene: -
CDR3nt: TGTGCCAGCAGCGTAGTCGGGGCAGATACGCAGTATTTT
CDR3aa: CASSVVGADTQYF

v_gene: TRBV7-2
abundance: few
j_gene: TRBJ1-6
d_gene: -
CDR3nt: TGTGCCAGCAGCTTCAGGGAATCACCCCTCCACTTT
CDR3aa: CASSFRESPLHF

v_gene: TRBV3-1/TRBV3-2
abundance: -
j_gene: TRBJ2-2
d_gene: TRBD2
CDR3nt: TGTGCCAGCAGCCCACAGCGGGGCGGGACCACCGGGGAGCTGTTTTTT
CDR3aa: CASSPQRGGTTGELFF

v_gene: TRBV5-1
abundance: -
j_gene: TRBJ1-3
d_gene: -
CDR3nt: TGCGCCAGCAGCCAAAACACAGGGAGTGGAAACACCATATATTTT
CDR3aa: CASSQNTGSGNTIYF

v_gene: TRBV9
abundance: -
j_gene: TRBJ2-1
d_gene: TRBD2
CDR3nt: TGTGCCAGCAGCGAGAACGGGGGGACCTACAATGAGCAGTTCTTC
CDR3aa: CASSENGGTYNEQFF

v_gene: TRBV11-3
abundance: -
j_gene: TRBJ2-1
d_gene: TRBD2
CDR3nt: TGTGCCAGCAGCTCAGAGGGCGGGGGGGCCATCAATGAGCAGTTCTTC
CDR3aa: CASSSEGGGAINEQFF

v_gene: TRBV28
abundance: -
j_gene: TRBJ2-1
d_gene: TRBD1
CDR3nt: TGTGCCGGGGCAGGGGGCTCAGTATCCTACAATGAGCAGTTCTTC
CDR3aa: CAGAGGSVSYNEQFF